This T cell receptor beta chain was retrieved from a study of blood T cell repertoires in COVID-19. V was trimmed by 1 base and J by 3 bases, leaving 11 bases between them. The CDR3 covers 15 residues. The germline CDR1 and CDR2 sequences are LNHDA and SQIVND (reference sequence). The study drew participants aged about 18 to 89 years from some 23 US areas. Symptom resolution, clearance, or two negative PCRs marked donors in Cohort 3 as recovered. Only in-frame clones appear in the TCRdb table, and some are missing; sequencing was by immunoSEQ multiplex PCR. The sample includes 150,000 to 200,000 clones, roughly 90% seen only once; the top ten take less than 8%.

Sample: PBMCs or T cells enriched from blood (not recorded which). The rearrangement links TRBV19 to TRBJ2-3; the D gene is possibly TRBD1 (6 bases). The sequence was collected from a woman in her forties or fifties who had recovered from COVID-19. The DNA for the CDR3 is TGTGCCAGTAGTATAGTCGGCAGGGGAACAGATACGCAGTATTTT. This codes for CASSIVGRGTDTQYF. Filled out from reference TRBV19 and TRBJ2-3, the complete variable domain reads DGGITQSPKYLFRKEGQNVTLSCEQNLNHDAMYWYRQDPGQGLRLIYYSQIVNDFQKGDIAEGYSVSREKKESFPLTVTSAQKNPTAFYLCASSIVGRGTDTQYFGPGTRLTVL.